This entry lists 13 T cell receptor beta chains sequenced from one sample in a study of T cell changes during pregnancy in multiple sclerosis. The protocol was immunoSEQ multiplex PCR, while the TCRdb copy is restricted to in-frame clones and leaves out a portion. The repertoire consists of 60,000 to 90,000 clones, with approximately 89% occurring once and the leading ten covering 1.9%. Specimen: peripheral blood, collected before pregnancy. The receptor source for this set is a female donor with multiple sclerosis, enrolled in a pregnancy study.

The chain couples TRBV6-1 to TRBJ1-2; D may be TRBD1 (6 bases). The CDR3 has 15 amino acids. Germline V CDR1 and CDR2: MNHNS, SASEGT. Trimming removed 6 bases at V and 7 bases at J, with 21 bases between. This CDR3 is CASSPGTSPWVGYTF. The CDR3 DNA is TGTGCCAGCAGCCCCGGGACATCCCCGTGGGTTGGCTACACCTTC.

The genes are TRBV28 and TRBJ2-7; D not certain. The CDR3 totals 14 residues. Trimming left V 6 bases short and J 4 bases short, with 16 bases between. Per the germline V gene, CDR1 is MDHEN and CDR2 is SYDVKM. The CDR3 spells CASRTTAIEYEQYF. The CDR3, as DNA: TGTGCCAGCAGAACCACCGCAATCGAGTACGAGCAGTACTTC.

The chain joins TRBV29-1 to TRBJ2-2, with TRBD1 identical over 11 bases. The V gene end was trimmed by 2 bases and the J gene end by 2 bases; junction bases not matched to a gene: 10. From germline, CDR1 is SQVTM and CDR2 ANQGSEA. The CDR3 runs to 18 residues. This chain's CDR3 is CSVENPPGQGANTGELFF. In DNA, the CDR3 is TGCAGCGTTGAAAATCCCCCCGGACAGGGGGCTAACACCGGGGAGCTGTTTTTT.

The chain has TRBV5-1 and TRBJ1-2; TRBD1 aligns across 7 bases. This CDR3 has 14 amino acids. Trimming at V came to 4 bases and at J to 6 bases, leaving 9 bases not matched to a gene. CDR1 and CDR2 (germline): SGHRS, YFSETQ. As DNA, the CDR3 is TGCGCCAGCAGCCCATTAACAGGGGTGGATGGCTACACCTTC. This codes for CASSPLTGVDGYTF.

The DNA of the CDR3 is TGTGCCAGCTCACCAGTACTGCCGACGAACACCGGGGAGCTGTTTTTT. The encoded protein is CASSPVLPTNTGELFF. The chain couples TRBV18 to TRBJ2-2; D ambiguous. Germline CDR1 is KGHSH and CDR2 is LQKENI. CDR3 size: 16 residues. Trimming pared 2 bases from V and 0 bases from J, leaving 10 bases between.

The V gene is TRBV27, the J gene TRBJ2-3; TRBD2 matches 7 bases. The CDR3 extends over 16 amino acids. Germline V gene sequence: CDR1 MNHEY, CDR2 SMNVEV (reference sequence). J was trimmed by 4 bases and V by 4 bases; bases with no gene match: 11. The CDR3: CASSSRAGLGPDTQYF. CDR3 DNA: TGTGCCAGCAGTTCCCGAGCGGGGTTAGGTCCAGATACGCAGTATTTT.

The rearrangement uses TRBV28 and TRBJ1-2, with 9 nucleotides matching TRBD1. The CDR3 covers 13 residues. Per germline, CDR1 MDHEN and CDR2 SYDVKM. V dropped 9 bases and J dropped 6; count of bases not matched to a gene: 8. In DNA, the CDR3 is TGTGCCAGTAACCGGGACAGGGACGATGGCTACACCTTC. Protein: CASNRDRDDGYTF.

This chain connects TRBV19 to TRBJ2-3; tentative D call: TRBD1 (5 bases). The CDR3 length is 14 residues. V shed 3 bases and J shed 6 bases, with 13 bases lying between them. Germline V lookup: CDR1 LNHDA, CDR2 SQIVND (reference sequence). CDR3: CASSIGHPGDTQYF. CDR3 bases: TGTGCCAGTAGTATTGGACATCCCGGGGATACGCAGTATTTT.

This clone was seen a single time. CDR3 nucleotides: TGCGCCAGCAGCAGTGGACTAGCGGGGACTAGCACAGATACGCAGTATTTT. Encoded protein: CASSSGLAGTSTDTQYF. The chain carries TRBV5-1 and TRBJ2-3; 12 bases agree with TRBD2. The ends lost 4 bases at V and 0 bases at J; junction bases unmatched: 6. The germline V gene encodes CDR1 SGHRS and CDR2 YFSETQ. The CDR3 loop spans 17 amino acids.

V usage is TRBV5-4 and J usage is TRBJ2-7; D is unresolved. The CDR3 covers 14 residues. V lost 0 bases and J lost 1, with 8 bases in between. Germline V gene lookup returns CDR1 SGHNT and CDR2 YYREEE (reference sequence). CDR3 residues: CASSLDRWSYEQYF. The CDR3, as DNA: TGTGCCAGCAGCTTGGACAGATGGTCCTACGAGCAGTACTTC.

The chain joins TRBV4-1 to TRBJ2-1; possibly TRBD1 for D (5 bases). V gave up 3 bases and J gave up 9 bases, with 9 bases separating them. The germline V gene has CDR1 MGHRA and CDR2 YSYEKL. This CDR3 contains 12 residues. This CDR3 is CASSQQGSEQFF. Written as DNA, the CDR3 is TGCGCCAGCAGCCAGCAGGGATCTGAGCAGTTCTTC.

In DNA form, the CDR3 reads TGCAGCGCGTCGGGACAGCGGGAGACCCAGTACTTC. This gives the protein CSASGQRETQYF. This chain connects TRBV29-1 to TRBJ2-5; 7 positions match TRBD1. Germline V gives CDR1 SQVTM, CDR2 ANQGSEA. V lost 7 bases and J lost 5; bases outside the gene matches: 7. The CDR3 runs to 12 residues.

V gene TRBV10-3 combines with J gene TRBJ2-7; 8 bases line up with TRBD1. From germline, CDR1 is ENHRY and CDR2 SYGVKD. The CDR3 extends over 14 amino acids. J gave up 1 base and V 5 bases, and 4 bases lay outside the gene matches. The CDR3 is CAISPGTGSYEQYF. Here the CDR3 DNA reads TGTGCCATCAGTCCCGGGACAGGTTCCTACGAGCAGTACTTC.